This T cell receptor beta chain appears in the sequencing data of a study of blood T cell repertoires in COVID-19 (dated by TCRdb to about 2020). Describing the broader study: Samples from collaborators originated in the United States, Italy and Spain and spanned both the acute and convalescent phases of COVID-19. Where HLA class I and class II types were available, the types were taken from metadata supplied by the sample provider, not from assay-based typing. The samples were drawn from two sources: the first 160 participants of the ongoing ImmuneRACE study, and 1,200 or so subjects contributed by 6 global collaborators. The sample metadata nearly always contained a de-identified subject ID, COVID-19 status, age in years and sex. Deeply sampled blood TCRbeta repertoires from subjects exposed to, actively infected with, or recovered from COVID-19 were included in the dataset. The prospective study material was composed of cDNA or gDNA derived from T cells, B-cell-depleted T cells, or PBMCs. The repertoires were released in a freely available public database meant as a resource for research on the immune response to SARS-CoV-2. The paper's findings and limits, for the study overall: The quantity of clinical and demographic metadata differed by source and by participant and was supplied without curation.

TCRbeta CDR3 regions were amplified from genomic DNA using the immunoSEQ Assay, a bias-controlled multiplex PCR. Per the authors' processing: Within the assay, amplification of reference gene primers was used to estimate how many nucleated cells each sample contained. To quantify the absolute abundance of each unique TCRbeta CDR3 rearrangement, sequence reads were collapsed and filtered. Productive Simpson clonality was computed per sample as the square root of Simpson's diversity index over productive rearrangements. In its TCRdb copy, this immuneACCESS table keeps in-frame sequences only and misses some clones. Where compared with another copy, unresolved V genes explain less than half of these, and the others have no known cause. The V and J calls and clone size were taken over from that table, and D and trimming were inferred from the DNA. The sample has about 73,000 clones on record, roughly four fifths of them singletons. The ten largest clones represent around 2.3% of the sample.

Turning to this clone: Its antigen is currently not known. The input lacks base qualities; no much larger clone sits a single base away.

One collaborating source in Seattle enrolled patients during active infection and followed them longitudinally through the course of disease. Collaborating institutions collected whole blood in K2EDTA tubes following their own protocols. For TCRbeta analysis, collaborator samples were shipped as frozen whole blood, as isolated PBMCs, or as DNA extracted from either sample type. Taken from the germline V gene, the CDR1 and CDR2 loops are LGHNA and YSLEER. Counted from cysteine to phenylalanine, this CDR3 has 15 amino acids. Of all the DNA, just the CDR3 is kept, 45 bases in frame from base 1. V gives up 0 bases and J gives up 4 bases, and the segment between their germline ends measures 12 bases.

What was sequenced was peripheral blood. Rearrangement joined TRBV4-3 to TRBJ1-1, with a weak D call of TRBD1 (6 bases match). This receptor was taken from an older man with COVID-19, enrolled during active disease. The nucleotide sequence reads TGCGCCAGCAGCCAAGATTGGGGGGGCGGCACTGAAGCTTTCTTT. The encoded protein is CASSQDWGGGTEAFF.